The 10 T cell receptor beta chains in this list originate from one sample, sequenced in a study of blood T cell repertoires in COVID-19. TCRdb's table, derived via immunoSEQ multiplex PCR, lists solely in-frame clones and lacks some. In the table there are about 230,000 clones, 75% to 85% of which are singletons. Sequences were obtained from peripheral blood. These receptors all stem from a woman aged 45-60 years with acute or convalescent COVID-19.

The chain couples TRBV7-9 to TRBJ1-6; TRBD1 matches at 9 bases. Germline assignment: CDR1 SEHNR and CDR2 FQNEAQ (reference sequence). The CDR3 spans 15 residues. V trimming: 1 base; J trimming: 8 bases; junction bases outside the gene matches: 3. CDR3 bases: TGTGCCAGCAGCTTAGGGGACAGGGTTGATTCACCCCTCCACTTT. Protein: CASSLGDRVDSPLHF. The variable domain in full, completed from reference TRBV7-9 and TRBJ1-6, reads DTGVSQNPRHKITKRGQNVTFRCDPISEHNRLYWYRQTLGQGPEFLTYFQNEAQLEKSRLLSDRFSAERPKGSFSTLEIQRTEQGDSAMYLCASSLGDRVDSPLHFGNGTRLTVT.

The rearrangement links TRBV7-2 to TRBJ2-7; 7 positions agree with TRBD2. V lost 4 bases to trimming and J lost 1 base; unmatched junction nucleotides: 10. The CDR3 sequence is 16 residues long. Germline values: CDR1 SGHTA, CDR2 FQGNSA. The CDR3 DNA is TGTGCCAGCAGCTCCCCGTACCCGGGGGGATCCTACGAGCAGTACTTC. Amino acid sequence: CASSSPYPGGSYEQYF.

The V gene is TRBV11-3, the J gene TRBJ2-2; D remains ambiguous. This CDR3 region has 10 residues. Trimming removed 10 bases from V and 7 bases from J, with 7 bases in between. The V gene's germline CDR1 is SGHNT and CDR2 YENEEA. The CDR3 DNA reads as TGTGCCACCGGTGGCGGGGAGCTGTTTTTT. Translation gives CATGGGELFF.

This rearrangement joins TRBV21-1 to TRBJ2-2; the D call TRBD2 from the table was never checked on the DNA. TRBV21-1 is recorded as a pseudogene. This CDR3 is built from 17 residues. For the CDR3, the DNA is TGTGCCAGCAGCAAAGATCGGGGGGCTGGGAACACCGGGGAGCTGTTTTTT. Protein product: CASSKDRGAGNTGELFF.

V is TRBV10-3 and J is TRBJ1-1; 7 positions match TRBD1. CDR1 and CDR2 (germline): ENHRY, SYGVKD. The CDR3 consists of 13 residues. V lost 3 bases, J lost 7 bases, and 5 bases stayed unmatched. The chain's CDR3 is CAISDAGTVEAFF. In nucleotides, the CDR3 is TGTGCCATCAGTGATGCAGGGACAGTTGAAGCTTTCTTT.

The V call is TRBV30, the J call TRBJ1-4; D might be TRBD1 (6 bases). The germline V and J ends were trimmed by 0 bases and 8 bases, with 16 bases remaining between them. In germline, CDR1 is GTSNPN, CDR2 SVGIG (reference sequence). CDR3 length: 15 amino acids. The CDR3 loop is CAWSVPLQGGEKLFF. The CDR3 nucleotides read TGTGCCTGGAGTGTACCGTTACAGGGTGGAGAAAAACTGTTTTTT.

The CDR3 DNA sequence: TGTGCCAGCAGCTTAGGGTCGGGTCTACGTCAGCCCCAGCATTTT. Its protein product is CASSLGSGLRQPQHF. V is TRBV7-2 and J is TRBJ1-5; D is ambiguous. V lost 1 base and J lost 6, with 13 bases in between. Germline V gene lookup returns CDR1 SGHTA and CDR2 FQGNSA. The CDR3 covers 15 residues.

The chain employs TRBV9 and TRBJ1-5; TRBD1 matches at 7 bases. Germline CDR1 and CDR2: SGDLS and YYNGEE. The ends lost 3 bases at V and 0 bases at J; junction bases unmatched: 3. This CDR3 is built from 15 residues. The DNA for the CDR3 is TGTGCCAGCAGCGATGGGACAGCTAGCAATCAGCCCCAGCATTTT. Protein sequence: CASSDGTASNQPQHF.

This clone was seen only once. The J gene is TRBJ2-5, the V gene TRBV3-1 (or the pseudogene TRBV3-2); D might be TRBD1 (6 bases). CDR3 size: 14 residues. CDR1 and CDR2 from the germline V gene are LGHDT and YNNKEL (reference sequence). V dropped 4 bases and J dropped 0 bases, with 9 bases sitting between them. This CDR3 is CASSLWTDQETQYF. The CDR3 nucleotides read TGTGCCAGCAGCCTCTGGACAGACCAAGAGACCCAGTACTTC.

The chain is built from TRBV15 and TRBJ1-2, with 7 bases aligning to TRBD1. With 0 bases clipped from V and 7 bases from J, the junction kept 11 bases outside the gene matches. The CDR3 has 16 amino acids. In germline, CDR1 is LNHNV, CDR2 YYDKDF (reference sequence). The CDR3, as DNA: TGTGCCACCAGCAGAGATCTATCGGCCGAGGGGGCTGGCTACACCTTC. Amino acids: CATSRDLSAEGAGYTF. Based on the CDR3 plus reference TRBV15 and TRBJ1-2, the full variable domain is DAMVIQNPRYQVTQFGKPVTLSCSQTLNHNVMYWYQQKSSQAPKLLFHYYDKDFNNEADTPDNFQSRRPNTSFCFLDIRSPGLGDTAMYLCATSRDLSAEGAGYTFGSGTRLTVV.